This TCR beta chain was observed in a study of T cell responses to AZD1222 COVID-19 vaccine. Using immunoSEQ multiplex PCR, the repertoire was profiled, and TCRdb retains in-frame clones only, with some absent. The sample lists approximately 100,000 clones; around 87% were seen once. Regarding this clone: Its antigen remains unknown.

Study-level results: Mostly white British, mostly female donors; authors suggested clonal diversity may be underestimated.

Trimming took off 6 bases at V and 7 bases at J, with 20 bases between the two ends. The CDR3 extends over 15 amino acids. CDR1 is SGDLS and CDR2 is YYNGEE in the germline V gene. Second-dose intervals near 4 or 12 weeks were combined. The chain couples TRBV9 to TRBJ2-1, with D possibly being TRBD2 (8 bases). The receptor comes from an adult who received the AZD1222 COVID-19 vaccine. The sample here was peripheral blood, taken 28 days after the second AZD1222 dose. CDR3: CASTRGGGRRNEQFF. For the CDR3, the DNA is TGTGCCAGCACCAGGGGGGGCGGGAGGAGGAATGAGCAGTTCTTC.